This is a list of T cell receptor beta chains from one sample in a study of CD8 T cells in ankylosing spondylitis. TCRdb processed the 5' RACE reads anew with MiXCR; each CDR3 protein has one entry. Altogether about 33,000 distinct CDR3 sequences are present, about 14% being singletons, with the ten largest covering about a third. Input material: blood. These receptor sequences come from a male donor with ankylosing spondylitis or in good health (not recorded which). Each CDR3 is given with its conserved first and last residue. Each record gives: clone size, V gene, D gene, J gene, CDR3 protein, CDR3 DNA. D genes are given only for firm matches. Not all rows give a size; the values are once, few, many and, for expanded clones, a class.

clone size: -; V gene: TRBV4-1; D gene: TRBD1; J gene: TRBJ2-2; CDR3 protein: CASSDRGNTGELFF; CDR3 DNA: TGCGCCAGCAGCGACAGGGGTAACACCGGGGAGCTGTTTTTT
clone size: -; V gene: TRBV28; D gene: -; J gene: TRBJ2-2; CDR3 protein: CASSSSIGELFF; CDR3 DNA: TGTGCCAGCAGTTCGAGCATCGGGGAGCTGTTTTTT
clone size: few; V gene: TRBV14; D gene: TRBD2; J gene: TRBJ2-2; CDR3 protein: CASSRRLADTGELFF; CDR3 DNA: TGTGCCAGCAGCAGACGACTAGCGGACACCGGGGAGCTGTTTTTT
clone size: -; V gene: TRBV20-1; D gene: -; J gene: TRBJ2-5; CDR3 protein: CSASKQETQYF; CDR3 DNA: TGCAGTGCCAGCAAACAAGAGACCCAGTACTTC
clone size: -; V gene: TRBV19; D gene: -; J gene: TRBJ1-5; CDR3 protein: CASSITSNQPQHF; CDR3 DNA: TGTGCCAGTAGTATTACCAGTAATCAGCCCCAGCATTTT
clone size: -; V gene: TRBV5-1; D gene: -; J gene: TRBJ2-1; CDR3 protein: CASSLAGRNNEQFF; CDR3 DNA: TGCGCCAGCAGCTTGGCGGGCAGAAACAATGAGCAGTTCTTC
clone size: few; V gene: TRBV7-3; D gene: -; J gene: TRBJ2-2; CDR3 protein: CASSLTGRGELFF; CDR3 DNA: TGTGCCAGCAGCTTAACGGGGCGCGGGGAGCTGTTTTTT
clone size: -; V gene: TRBV28; D gene: -; J gene: TRBJ2-5; CDR3 protein: CASSDWDMFRDETQYF; CDR3 DNA: TGTGCCAGCAGTGACTGGGATATGTTTCGGGACGAGACCCAGTACTTC
clone size: -; V gene: TRBV27; D gene: -; J gene: TRBJ2-3; CDR3 protein: CASSFSRGDTQYF; CDR3 DNA: TGTGCCAGCAGTTTTAGTCGGGGAGACACGCAGTATTTT
clone size: few; V gene: TRBV2; D gene: -; J gene: TRBJ2-3; CDR3 protein: CASMPGGTDTQYF; CDR3 DNA: TGTGCCAGCATGCCAGGGGGCACAGATACGCAGTATTTT
clone size: -; V gene: TRBV7-7; D gene: -; J gene: TRBJ2-3; CDR3 protein: CASSLDPGGTQYF; CDR3 DNA: TGTGCCAGCAGCTTAGATCCGGGTGGTACGCAGTATTTT
clone size: -; V gene: TRBV4-2; D gene: -; J gene: TRBJ2-2; CDR3 protein: CASSQVLGRVTGELFF; CDR3 DNA: TGTGCCAGCAGCCAAGTTTTAGGCCGAGTCACCGGGGAGCTGTTTTTT
clone size: few; V gene: TRBV7-2; D gene: TRBD2; J gene: TRBJ2-1; CDR3 protein: CASSFAGAVDEQFF; CDR3 DNA: TGTGCCAGCAGCTTCGCGGGAGCTGTCGATGAGCAGTTCTTC
clone size: few; V gene: TRBV12-3/TRBV12-4; D gene: -; J gene: TRBJ2-5; CDR3 protein: CASSFGETQYF; CDR3 DNA: TGTGCCAGCAGTTTCGGAGAGACCCAGTACTTC
clone size: many; V gene: TRBV7-9; D gene: -; J gene: TRBJ1-6; CDR3 protein: CASSPSRSRVLHF; CDR3 DNA: TGTGCCAGCAGCCCCTCGAGATCCCGAGTCCTCCACTTT
clone size: -; V gene: TRBV9; D gene: -; J gene: TRBJ2-3; CDR3 protein: CASSPFERTNGDTQYF; CDR3 DNA: TGTGCCAGCAGCCCTTTCGAGCGGACCAATGGGGATACGCAGTATTTT
clone size: few; V gene: TRBV20-1; D gene: TRBD1; J gene: TRBJ1-4; CDR3 protein: CSARDQGQGNEKLFF; CDR3 DNA: TGCAGTGCTAGAGACCAGGGACAGGGGAATGAAAAACTGTTTTTT
clone size: -; V gene: TRBV7-9; D gene: -; J gene: TRBJ2-2; CDR3 protein: CASSFGQRTGELFF; CDR3 DNA: TGTGCCAGCAGCTTCGGACAGCGGACCGGGGAGCTGTTTTTT
clone size: few; V gene: TRBV6-6; D gene: -; J gene: TRBJ2-2; CDR3 protein: CASTVRSDQNTGELFF; CDR3 DNA: TGTGCCAGCACCGTCAGATCGGACCAAAACACCGGGGAGCTGTTTTTT
clone size: -; V gene: TRBV7-2; D gene: TRBD2; J gene: TRBJ2-1; CDR3 protein: CASSLKRGLNEQFF; CDR3 DNA: TGTGCCAGCAGCTTAAAGCGGGGCCTTAATGAGCAGTTCTTC
clone size: few; V gene: TRBV29-1; D gene: -; J gene: TRBJ2-3; CDR3 protein: CSAGTGTGDTQYF; CDR3 DNA: TGCAGCGCCGGGACTGGGACTGGGGATACGCAGTATTTT
clone size: few; V gene: TRBV7-9; D gene: -; J gene: TRBJ2-1; CDR3 protein: CASSLRGSEQFF; CDR3 DNA: TGTGCCAGCAGCTTGCGGGGTAGTGAGCAGTTCTTC
clone size: hyperexpanded; V gene: TRBV28; D gene: -; J gene: TRBJ1-2; CDR3 protein: CASSVRGADGYTF; CDR3 DNA: TGTGCCAGCAGTGTACGTGGGGCTGACGGCTACACCTTC
clone size: few; V gene: TRBV29-1; D gene: -; J gene: TRBJ2-2; CDR3 protein: CSVEGVTGELFF; CDR3 DNA: TGCAGCGTTGAAGGGGTGACCGGGGAGCTGTTTTTT
clone size: once; V gene: TRBV12-3/TRBV12-4; D gene: TRBD1; J gene: TRBJ2-2; CDR3 protein: CASTKDRVVTGELFF; CDR3 DNA: TGTGCCAGCACTAAGGACAGGGTGGTTACCGGGGAGCTGTTTTTT
clone size: few; V gene: TRBV6-2/TRBV6-3; D gene: -; J gene: TRBJ2-7; CDR3 protein: CASRDYEQYF; CDR3 DNA: TGTGCCAGCAGAGACTACGAGCAGTACTTC
clone size: few; V gene: TRBV4-1; D gene: -; J gene: TRBJ2-5; CDR3 protein: CASSHPRETETQYF; CDR3 DNA: TGCGCCAGCAGCCACCCCCGAGAAACGGAGACCCAGTACTTC
clone size: few; V gene: TRBV20-1; D gene: TRBD2; J gene: TRBJ2-7; CDR3 protein: CSASGTSGRPYEQYF; CDR3 DNA: TGCAGTGCTAGCGGGACTAGCGGGAGACCCTACGAGCAGTACTTC
clone size: -; V gene: TRBV29-1; D gene: TRBD1; J gene: TRBJ1-1; CDR3 protein: CSVLTGSSTEAFF; CDR3 DNA: TGCAGCGTATTGACAGGGTCGAGCACTGAAGCTTTCTTT
clone size: -; V gene: TRBV10-3; D gene: -; J gene: TRBJ2-1; CDR3 protein: CAISGIGGNEQFF; CDR3 DNA: TGTGCCATCAGTGGAATAGGCGGGAATGAGCAGTTCTTC
clone size: few; V gene: TRBV5-5; D gene: -; J gene: TRBJ2-5; CDR3 protein: CASSPGEETQYF; CDR3 DNA: TGTGCCAGCAGCCCGGGGGAGGAGACCCAGTACTTC
clone size: many; V gene: TRBV10-3; D gene: TRBD1; J gene: TRBJ1-2; CDR3 protein: CAIKPGPTGKGGYTF; CDR3 DNA: TGTGCCATCAAACCGGGACCGACAGGGAAAGGAGGCTACACCTTC
clone size: few; V gene: TRBV6-6; D gene: -; J gene: TRBJ1-4; CDR3 protein: CASSYSEGPNEKLFF; CDR3 DNA: TGTGCCAGCAGTTATTCGGAGGGGCCTAATGAAAAACTGTTTTTT
clone size: few; V gene: TRBV18; D gene: -; J gene: TRBJ1-3; CDR3 protein: CASSPPVSGNTIYF; CDR3 DNA: TGTGCCAGCTCACCACCGGTCTCTGGAAACACCATATATTTT
clone size: few; V gene: TRBV7-9; D gene: -; J gene: TRBJ2-7; CDR3 protein: CASSLAGSDEQYF; CDR3 DNA: TGTGCCAGCAGCTTAGCTGGGTCGGACGAGCAGTACTTC
clone size: -; V gene: TRBV12-3/TRBV12-4; D gene: -; J gene: TRBJ1-1; CDR3 protein: CASRRTENTEAFF; CDR3 DNA: TGTGCCAGCAGACGGACGGAGAACACTGAAGCTTTCTTT
clone size: -; V gene: TRBV11-3; D gene: -; J gene: TRBJ2-1; CDR3 protein: CASSLGRQNNEQFF; CDR3 DNA: TGTGCCAGCAGCTTAGGGAGGCAGAACAATGAGCAGTTCTTC
clone size: few; V gene: TRBV19; D gene: TRBD2; J gene: TRBJ2-1; CDR3 protein: CASSSGAGGNNEQFF; CDR3 DNA: TGTGCCAGTAGTAGTGGGGCGGGGGGCAACAATGAGCAGTTCTTC